Below, one TCR beta chain is given with its context. Antigen specificity is unknown. The germline gives CDR1 SGHTA, CDR2 FQGNSA. The CDR3 is 13 residues long. V was pared by 3 bases and J by 16 bases, with 6 bases of the junction left unmatched. These data belong to a study of beta chain features in type 1 diabetes. The investigators reverse transcribed all of the isolated RNA, so they sequenced expressed TCRB transcripts. Naive, central memory and regulatory T cell samples produced a mean of roughly 3.5 million reads. Sequencing used immunoSEQ multiplex PCR; TCRdb keeps in-frame clones, though not all of them. This sample has under 400,000 clones, with 11% to 15% found just once. Findings of the study overall: Whether TCRB rearrangement is influenced by HLA type went unresolved here. Type 1 diabetes patients showed fewer insertions and more deletions at VDJ junctions.

The clonotype comes from a man aged 25 to 40 in good health. The sample consisted of central memory CD4+ T cells from blood. The chain uses TRBV7-2 and TRBJ1-6, with 10 bases identical to TRBD1. The CDR3 region is CASSFDRGRRLHF. CDR3 sequence (DNA): TGTGCCAGCAGCTTCGACAGGGGGCGTCGACTCCACTTT.